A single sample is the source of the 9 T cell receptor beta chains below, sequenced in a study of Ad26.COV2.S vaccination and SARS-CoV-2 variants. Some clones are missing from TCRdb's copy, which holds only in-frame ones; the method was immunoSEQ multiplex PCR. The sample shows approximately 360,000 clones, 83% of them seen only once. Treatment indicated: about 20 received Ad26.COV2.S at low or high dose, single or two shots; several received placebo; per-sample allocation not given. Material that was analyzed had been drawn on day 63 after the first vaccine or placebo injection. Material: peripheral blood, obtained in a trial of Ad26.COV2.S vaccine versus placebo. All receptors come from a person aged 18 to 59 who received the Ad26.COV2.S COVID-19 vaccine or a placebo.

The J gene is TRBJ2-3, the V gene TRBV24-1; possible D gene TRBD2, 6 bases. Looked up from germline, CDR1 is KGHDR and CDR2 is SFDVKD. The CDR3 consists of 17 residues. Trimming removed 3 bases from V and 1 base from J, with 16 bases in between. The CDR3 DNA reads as TGTGCCACCAGTGATCCGGAGGGTGCGGGGCGCACAGATACGCAGTATTTT. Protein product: CATSDPEGAGRTDTQYF.

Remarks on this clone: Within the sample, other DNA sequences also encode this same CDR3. The CDR3 reads CASSLTGGSETQYF. The CDR3 DNA reads TGCGCCAGCAGCTTAACGGGAGGTTCAGAGACCCAGTACTTC. V is TRBV5-1 and J is TRBJ2-5; 7 bases fit TRBD2. The CDR3 contains 14 residues. Trimming cost V 2 bases and J 4 bases; bases outside gene matches: 5. The V gene's germline CDR1 is SGHRS and CDR2 YFSETQ. Drawing the rest from reference TRBV5-1 and TRBJ2-5, the complete variable domain is KAGVTQTPRYLIKTRGQQVTLSCSPISGHRSVSWYQQTPGQGLQFLFEYFSETQRNKGNFPGRFSGRQFSNSRSEMNVSTLELGDSALYLCASSLTGGSETQYFGPGTRLLVL.

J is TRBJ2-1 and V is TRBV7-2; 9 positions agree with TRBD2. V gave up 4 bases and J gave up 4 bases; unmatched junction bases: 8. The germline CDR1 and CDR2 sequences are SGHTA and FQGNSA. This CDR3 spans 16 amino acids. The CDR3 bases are TGTGCCAGCAGCTCCCTAGCGGGGCCCTCATACAATGAGCAGTTCTTC. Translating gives CASSSLAGPSYNEQFF.

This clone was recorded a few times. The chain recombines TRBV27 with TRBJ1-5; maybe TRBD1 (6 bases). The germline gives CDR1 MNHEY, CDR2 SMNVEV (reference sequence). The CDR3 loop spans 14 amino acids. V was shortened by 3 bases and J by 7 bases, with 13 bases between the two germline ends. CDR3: CASSLMQGTQPQHF. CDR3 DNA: TGTGCCAGCAGTTTGATGCAGGGGACACAGCCCCAGCATTTT.

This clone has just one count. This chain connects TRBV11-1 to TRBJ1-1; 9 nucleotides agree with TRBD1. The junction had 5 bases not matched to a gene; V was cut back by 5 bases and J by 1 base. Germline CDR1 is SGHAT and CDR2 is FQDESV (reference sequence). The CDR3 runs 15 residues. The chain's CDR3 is CASSHGQGQNTEAFF. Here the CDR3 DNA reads TGTGCCAGCAGCCACGGACAGGGGCAGAACACTGAAGCTTTCTTT. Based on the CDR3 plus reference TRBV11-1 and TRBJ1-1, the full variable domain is EAEVAQSPRYKITEKSQAVAFWCDPISGHATLYWYRQILGQGPELLVQFQDESVVDDSQLPKDRFSAERLKGVDSTLKIQPAELGDSAMYLCASSHGQGQNTEAFFGQGTRLTVV.

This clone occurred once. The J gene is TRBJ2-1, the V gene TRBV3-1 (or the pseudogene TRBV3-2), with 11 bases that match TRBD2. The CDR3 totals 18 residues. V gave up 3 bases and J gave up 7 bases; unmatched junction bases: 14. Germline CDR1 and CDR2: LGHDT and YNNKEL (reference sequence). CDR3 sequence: CASSHTKIAGGRFNEQFF. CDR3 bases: TGTGCCAGCAGCCACACCAAGATAGCGGGAGGGCGTTTTAATGAGCAGTTCTTC.

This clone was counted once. For the CDR3, the DNA is TGCAGCGTAATGACAGGTAGGCTTGCCGGCGAGCAGTACTTC. Translation: CSVMTGRLAGEQYF. V and J are TRBV29-1 and TRBJ2-7; tentative D call: TRBD1 (6 bases). Deletions cut 6 bases from V and 6 bases from J, with 21 bases between. This CDR3 is built from 14 residues. CDR1 is SQVTM and CDR2 is ANQGSEA in the germline V gene.

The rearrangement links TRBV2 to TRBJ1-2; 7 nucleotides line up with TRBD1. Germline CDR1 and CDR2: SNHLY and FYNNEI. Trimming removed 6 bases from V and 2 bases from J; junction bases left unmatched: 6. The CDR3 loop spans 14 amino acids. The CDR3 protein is CASSRTGTNYGYTF. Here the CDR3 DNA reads TGTGCCAGCAGCCGGACAGGAACAAACTATGGCTACACCTTC.

The CDR3 is CAISDRGSTEAFF. CDR3 nucleotides: TGTGCCATCAGTGACAGGGGGAGTACTGAAGCTTTCTTT. The rearrangement links TRBV10-3 to TRBJ1-1; 7 bases map to TRBD1. Germline CDR1 reads ENHRY; CDR2 reads SYGVKD. Losses at the gene ends were 3 bases for V and 5 bases for J; bases not matched to a gene: 3. The CDR3 covers 13 residues.